Listed below are T cell receptor beta chains from one sample, sequenced in a study of shared clonotypes between healthy human individuals. Repertoires were generated with immunoSEQ multiplex PCR, while TCRdb's copy carries only in-frame clones and drops some. The sample lists some 2 million clones, 85% to 95% occurring once. The sample taken for sequencing was naive CD4+ T cells sorted from blood. Receptors were obtained from a man aged 18 to 29 in good health. Both conserved end residues are part of each CDR3. D genes are given only for firm matches. Rows give clone size only sometimes, using once, few, many, or a class for an expanded clone.

16	-	TRBV6-6	-	TRBJ1-2	CASSSNRADTNYGYTF	TGTGCCAGCAGTTCGAACAGGGCCGATACTAACTATGGCTACACCTTC
15	-	TRBV5-6	-	TRBJ1-1	CASSLGDRGHTEAFF	TGTGCCAGCAGCTTGGGGGACCGGGGGCACACTGAAGCTTTCTTT
13	-	TRBV6-5	-	TRBJ2-2	CASIQGNTGELFF	TGTGCCAGCATACAGGGAAACACCGGGGAGCTGTTTTTT
17	-	TRBV1	-	TRBJ1-5	CTSSQDWSQHSNQPQHF	TGCACCAGCAGCCAAGATTGGTCCCAGCATAGCAATCAGCCCCAGCATTTT
13	-	TRBV9	-	TRBJ1-2	CASSRSASYGYTF	TGTGCCAGCAGTCGGAGCGCCTCCTATGGCTACACCTTC
13	-	TRBV11-3	-	TRBJ2-2	CASSVLNTGELFF	TGTGCCAGCAGTGTCTTGAACACCGGGGAGCTGTTTTTT
15	-	TRBV11-2	TRBD2	TRBJ2-1	CASSLLAGGVDEQFF	TGTGCCAGCAGCCTCTTAGCGGGAGGGGTGGATGAGCAGTTCTTC
11	-	TRBV7-2	-	TRBJ2-5	CASSPSQSQYF	TGTGCCAGCAGCCCTTCGCAGTCCCAGTACTTC
13	-	TRBV14	-	TRBJ2-2	CASSQVVAGELFF	TGTGCCAGCAGCCAAGTAGTCGCCGGGGAGCTGTTTTTT
15	once	TRBV6-5	-	TRBJ1-1	CASSYSTVMNTEAFF	TGTGCCAGCAGTTACTCCACGGTAATGAACACTGAAGCTTTCTTT
15	once	TRBV7-2	-	TRBJ1-1	CASSLAKGIGTEAFF	TGTGCCAGCAGCTTAGCGAAGGGAATTGGGACTGAAGCTTTCTTT
16	-	TRBV6-5	TRBD2	TRBJ2-7	CASSYSLAGASYEQYF	TGTGCCAGCAGCTACTCACTAGCGGGGGCCTCCTACGAGCAGTACTTC
14	once	TRBV10-3	-	TRBJ1-2	CAISALTDNYGYTF	TGTGCCATCAGCGCACTGACAGATAACTATGGCTACACCTTC
14	-	TRBV10-1	TRBD2	TRBJ2-5	CASSGGTSRETQYF	TGCGCCAGCAGTGGAGGGACTAGCAGGGAGACCCAGTACTTC
15	-	TRBV6-6	-	TRBJ1-2	CASSYSRTAYYGYTF	TGTGCCAGCAGTTACTCACGGACAGCTTACTATGGCTACACCTTC
15	-	TRBV12-5	-	TRBJ2-5	CASGLSGGSGETQYF	TGTGCTAGTGGTTTGTCGGGGGGCTCTGGGGAGACCCAGTACTTC
15	once	TRBV5-5	-	TRBJ1-5	CASSLASGMGPPQHF	TGTGCCAGCAGCTTGGCGTCAGGGATGGGGCCGCCCCAGCATTTT
14	-	TRBV2	TRBD1	TRBJ1-2	CASRAGTDYYGYTF	TGTGCCAGCAGGGCCGGGACAGATTACTATGGCTACACCTTC
13	-	TRBV7-9	TRBD1	TRBJ1-1	CASSRDSYTEAFF	TGTGCCAGCAGCCGGGACAGCTACACTGAAGCTTTCTTT
14	-	TRBV28	-	TRBJ2-7	CASSSASLYYEQYF	TGTGCCAGCAGCTCAGCCTCCCTCTACTACGAGCAGTACTTC
15	-	TRBV5-6	-	TRBJ2-6	CASSLDDSGANVLTF	TGTGCCAGCAGCTTGGACGACTCTGGGGCCAACGTCCTGACTTTC
14	once	TRBV11-2	TRBD2	TRBJ2-7	CASRGASGSHEQYF	TGTGCCAGCCGGGGGGCTAGCGGGAGCCACGAGCAGTACTTC
12	-	TRBV10-3	-	TRBJ2-7	CAISGHSGEQYF	TGTGCCATCAGTGGACATTCGGGGGAGCAGTACTTC
11	-	TRBV6-1	-	TRBJ2-5	CASEVAETQYF	TGTGCCAGCGAGGTCGCTGAGACCCAGTACTTC
15	-	TRBV2	-	TRBJ2-7	CASSPDRGNSYEQYF	TGTGCCAGCAGTCCCGACCGGGGGAACTCCTACGAGCAGTACTTC
14	once	TRBV2	TRBD1	TRBJ1-5	CASSDRGSNQPQHF	TGTGCCAGCAGTGACAGGGGGAGCAATCAGCCCCAGCATTTT
14	-	TRBV6-5	-	TRBJ2-3	CASRRGGSTDTQYF	TGTGCCTCGAGAAGAGGGGGAAGCACAGATACGCAGTATTTT
11	-	TRBV30	TRBD1	TRBJ1-2	CASGTGDGYTF	TGTGCCAGTGGGACAGGGGATGGCTACACCTTC
13	-	TRBV6-4	-	TRBJ2-1	CASRWAGQGEQFF	TGTGCCAGCAGATGGGCTGGCCAGGGTGAGCAGTTCTTC
14	-	TRBV5-7	-	TRBJ2-7	CASSLTLSSYEQYF	TGTGCCAGCAGCCTCACCCTCAGCTCCTACGAGCAGTACTTC
19	-	TRBV30	-	TRBJ2-6	CAWSVRGRGAHSGANVLTF	TGTGCCTGGAGTGTACGGGGCAGGGGTGCCCACTCTGGGGCCAACGTCCTGACTTTC
13	-	TRBV10-1	-	TRBJ2-5	CASSGGGLETQYF	TGCGCCAGCTCTGGAGGGGGCCTGGAGACCCAGTACTTC
16	-	TRBV28	TRBD1	TRBJ2-3	CASSFWVGGAGDTQYF	TGTGCCAGCAGTTTTTGGGTAGGGGGCGCCGGAGATACGCAGTATTTT
14	-	TRBV28	-	TRBJ1-4	CASRGGLTNEKLFF	TGTGCCAGCAGGGGGGGGTTGACTAATGAAAAACTGTTTTTT
19	-	TRBV4-3	-	TRBJ1-1	CASSQDYFVAGVRWAEAFF	TGCGCCAGCAGCCAAGATTATTTTGTGGCAGGGGTAAGGTGGGCTGAAGCTTTCTTT
15	once	TRBV6-1	TRBD2	TRBJ2-7	CASSDGLAGDYEQYF	TGTGCCAGCAGCGATGGACTAGCGGGAGATTACGAGCAGTACTTC
13	-	TRBV7-8	-	TRBJ2-7	CASGLRDTYEQYF	TGTGCCAGCGGCTTGAGGGATACCTACGAGCAGTACTTC